The 3 T cell receptor beta chains below come from one sample, sequenced in a study of cytomegalovirus exposure and HLA in healthy donors. TCRdb's copy holds only in-frame clones and misses some; the assay was immunoSEQ multiplex PCR. The sample carries 250,000 to 300,000 clones, around 91% recorded once. Sequencing was carried out using PBMCs. Receptor source: a woman aged 18-35 years in good health and CMV-seronegative.

The chain combines TRBV27 with TRBJ2-7; TRBD2 is a possible D gene (6 bases). Germline assignment: CDR1 MNHEY and CDR2 SMNVEV (reference sequence). The V end lost 4 bases, the J end lost 6 bases, and 10 bases lay between the germline ends. The CDR3 runs to 12 residues. In DNA, the CDR3 is TGTGCCAGCAGTTCTCGGGGGTTCGAGCAGTACTTC. This translates into CASSSRGFEQYF.

The CDR3, as DNA: TGTGCCAGCAGCTACGCGGGGGGGCCCTACAATGAGCAGTTCTTC. Its protein is CASSYAGGPYNEQFF. The chain joins TRBV7-3 to TRBJ2-1; the match to TRBD2 covers 9 bases. After removal of 4 bases from V and 2 bases from J, the junction contained 3 bases not matched to a gene. Germline CDR1 reads SGHTA; CDR2 reads FQGTGA. The CDR3 runs to 15 residues. Together with reference TRBV7-3 and TRBJ2-1, the CDR3 gives the full variable domain: GAGVSQTPSNKVTEKGKYVELRCDPISGHTALYWYRQSLGQGPEFLIYFQGTGAADDSGLPNDRFFAVRPEGSVSTLKIQRTERGDSAVYLCASSYAGGPYNEQFFGPGTRLTVL.

This clone was detected once. The gene calls are TRBV28 and TRBJ2-3; D unresolved. Germline V gives CDR1 MDHEN, CDR2 SYDVKM. The CDR3 consists of 11 residues. V gave up 7 bases and J gave up 3 bases, with 5 bases separating them. The CDR3 protein is CASIQTDTQYF. The DNA for the CDR3 is TGTGCCAGCATTCAGACAGATACGCAGTATTTT.